Detailed here is one T cell receptor beta chain. As originally analysed: The assay estimated nucleated cells by amplifying reference gene primers. Libraries were prepared by immunoSEQ multiplex PCR; TCRdb keeps only in-frame clonotypes and omits some of them. V and J calls and clone size are given by that table; D and trimming were obtained from the DNA. This table has about 30,000 clones, approximately 80% appearing once. The data were obtained in a study of blood T cell repertoires in COVID-19. Study at large: Specimens from acute and convalescent COVID-19 originated in the United States, Italy and Spain. T cells, B-cell-depleted T cells, or PBMCs supplied cDNA or gDNA.

Germline assignment: CDR1 SGDLS and CDR2 YYNGEE. Trimming removed 0 bases at V and 5 bases at J, with 11 bases between. The CDR3 length is 14 residues. The receptor's source is a man older than 75 with acute or convalescent COVID-19. J is TRBJ2-5 and V is TRBV9; weak D call: TRBD2 (6 bases). The sequenced sample was peripheral blood. The DNA for the CDR3 is TGTGCCAGCAGCGTAGAAGGGACTGGGGAGACCCAGTACTTC. It is translated as CASSVEGTGETQYF.